This T cell receptor (beta chain) was sequenced during a study of T cell responses to AZD1222 COVID-19 vaccine. Details on this clone: Its antigen is not known.

The germline V gene has CDR1 SEHNR and CDR2 FQNEAQ (reference sequence). V lost 5 bases to trimming and J lost 10 bases; unmatched junction nucleotides: 7. CDR3 length equals 14 residues. Produced via immunoSEQ multiplex PCR; TCRdb's table is partial and in-frame only. The sample includes over 60,000 clones, 80% to 90% of them seen just once. Study-wide points: Repertoires in all cases were sampled only once the peak T cell response had passed.

The source material was peripheral blood, sampled on day 0 of AZD1222 vaccination. This chain links TRBV7-9 with TRBJ1-6; 8 nucleotides line up with TRBD1. This receptor was obtained from an adult in good health. In nucleotides, the CDR3 is TGTGCCAGCAGCCTGACAGGGGTCGGATCACCCCTCCACTTT. Protein sequence: CASSLTGVGSPLHF.